Following are 27 T cell receptor beta chains from one sample sequenced in a study of blood T cells in healthy people across ages. Next came a second PCR, run for roughly 7 to 12 cycles, which used a sample-barcoded 5' primer along with a J-beta primer mix. TCRdb reprocessed the 5' RACE reads via MiXCR and lists one record per CDR3 protein. Of under 1,100,000 distinct CDR3 sequences in the sample, about 25% were seen once. These data were also reused for a study on T cells of mothers and their children.

The sequencing sample was made of blood. These receptors were collected from a girl aged 2 to 9 in good health.

The rearrangement uses TRBV27 and TRBJ2-5; 7 positions match TRBD1. Per germline, CDR1 MNHEY and CDR2 SMNVEV (reference sequence). The CDR3 has 13 amino acids. V lost 6 bases, J lost 5 bases, and 6 bases stayed unmatched. CDR3 in amino acids: CASSPTGYETQYF. In DNA, the CDR3 is TGTGCCAGCAGCCCGACAGGGTATGAGACCCAGTACTTC.

A word on this clonotype: The junction and the germline gene differ at one end; a read error may be behind it. The J gene is TRBJ1-1, the V gene TRBV7-3, with 7 nucleotides matching TRBD1. This CDR3 is built from 16 residues. Germline CDR1 reads SGHTA; CDR2 reads FQGTGA. The CDR3 is CAGSFSPTGSFTEAFF. The CDR3 DNA sequence: TGTGCCGGCAGCTTTTCACCGACAGGGTCCTTCACTGAAGCTTTCTTT. The whole variable domain, filled in from reference TRBV7-3 and TRBJ1-1, reads GAGVSQTPSNKVTEKGKYVELRCDPISGHTALYWYRQSLGQGPEFLIYFQGTGAADDSGLPNDRFFAVRPEGSVSTLKIQRTERGDSAVYLCAGSFSPTGSFTEAFFGQGTRLTVV.

This clonotype has a handful of counts. V and J are TRBV7-9 and TRBJ1-4; D unresolved. The CDR3 totals 16 residues. V was pared by 5 bases and J by 3 bases, with 16 bases between. Germline V gene sequence: CDR1 SEHNR, CDR2 FQNEAQ (reference sequence). CDR3 sequence reads: CASSLTAGQANEKLFF. The CDR3 DNA follows: TGTGCCAGCAGCCTAACGGCGGGTCAGGCTAATGAAAAACTGTTTTTT. Looking up the rest from reference TRBV7-9 and TRBJ1-4 gives the full variable domain: DTGVSQNPRHKITKRGQNVTFRCDPISEHNRLYWYRQTLGQGPEFLTYFQNEAQLEKSRLLSDRFSAERPKGSFSTLEIQRTEQGDSAMYLCASSLTAGQANEKLFFGSGTQLSVL.

The chain is built from TRBV12-3 or TRBV12-4 and TRBJ1-2; D may be TRBD1 (6 bases). The CDR3 length is 14 residues. Between the trimmed V and J ends, which lost 0 bases and 5 bases, there was a span of 10 bases. CDR3 DNA sequence: TGTGCCAGCAGTTTAGCCTTGACAGGTTATGGCTACACCTTC. It codes for CASSLALTGYGYTF.

V gene TRBV7-2 combines with J gene TRBJ2-5, with TRBD1 as a possible D gene (6 bases). CDR1 is SGHTA, CDR2 FQGNSA, per germline. V was shortened by 6 bases and J by 1 base, with 9 bases between the two germline ends. The CDR3 length is 13 residues. CDR3: CASRDRSQETQYF. In DNA form, the CDR3 reads TGTGCCAGCAGGGACAGAAGCCAAGAGACCCAGTACTTC.

This clonotype was seen a handful of times. The rearrangement links TRBV12-3 or TRBV12-4 to TRBJ2-3, with D maybe TRBD1 (6 bases). Trimming pared 6 bases from V and 0 bases from J, leaving 10 bases between. There are 14 residues in the CDR3. The CDR3 sequence: CASSPGHSTDTQYF. DNA of the CDR3: TGTGCCAGCAGCCCGGGACACAGCACAGATACGCAGTATTTT.

The J gene is TRBJ2-7, the V gene TRBV4-1; 10 bases are a match to TRBD2. Germline V lookup: CDR1 MGHRA, CDR2 YSYEKL. The CDR3 runs 15 residues. V shed 0 bases, J shed 7 bases, and the junction held 6 bases outside the gene matches. The CDR3 bases are TGCGCCAGCAGCCAAGAGGCTAGCGGGAGTAGGGAGCAGTACTTC. Protein sequence: CASSQEASGSREQYF.

This rearrangement joins TRBV7-8 to TRBJ2-3; D gene unclear. The CDR3 runs 13 residues. CDR1 and CDR2 from the germline V gene are SGHVS and FQNEAQ. Deletions cut 1 base from V and 6 bases from J, with 8 bases between. This CDR3 is CASSLEVKDTQYF. The CDR3 bases are TGTGCCAGCAGCTTAGAGGTTAAGGATACGCAGTATTTT. Looking up the rest from reference TRBV7-8 and TRBJ2-3 gives the full variable domain: GAGVSQSPRYKVAKRGQDVALRCDPISGHVSLFWYQQALGQGPEFLTYFQNEAQLDKSGLPSDRFFAERPEGSVSTLKIQRTQQEDSAVYLCASSLEVKDTQYFGPGTRLTVL.

In nucleotides, the CDR3 is TGTGCCAGCAGCTCATCGAGGACGGAATTGGCTTTCTTT. The encoded protein is CASSSSRTELAFF. J is TRBJ1-1 and V is TRBV7-9; D uncertain. This CDR3 has 13 residues. Trimming removed 4 bases from V and 11 bases from J, with 17 bases in between. The germline V gene encodes CDR1 SEHNR and CDR2 FQNEAQ (reference sequence).

There are a few counts of this clonotype. V and J are TRBV7-9 and TRBJ2-7; tentatively, D is TRBD1 or TRBD2 (5 bases each). CDR3 length: 14 residues. The germline gives CDR1 SEHNR, CDR2 FQNEAQ (reference sequence). The V end was cut by 0 bases, the J end by 2 bases, with 8 bases between. The CDR3, as DNA: TGTGCCAGCAGCTTAGCTGGGGACCCCTACGAGCAGTACTTC. Protein: CASSLAGDPYEQYF.

This clonotype was recorded a few times. The J gene is TRBJ1-1, the V gene TRBV20-1; D remains unclear. The CDR3 has 13 amino acids. V gave up 0 bases and J gave up 10 bases, with 15 bases separating them. The germline CDR1 and CDR2 sequences are DFQATT and SNEGSKA (reference sequence). CDR3 coding DNA: TGCAGTGCTAGAGATCAGGTCGGGGTCCGAGCTTTCTTT. It specifies CSARDQVGVRAFF.

The sample holds a few counts of this clonotype. The chain's CDR3 is CASSPGLAGDRYNEQFF. DNA for the CDR3: TGTGCCAGCAGTCCTGGACTAGCGGGAGACAGGTACAATGAGCAGTTCTTC. The genes are TRBV7-9 and TRBJ2-1; TRBD2 matches 13 bases. Looked up from germline, CDR1 is SEHNR and CDR2 is FQNEAQ (reference sequence). The CDR3 totals 17 residues. V lost 6 bases to trimming and J lost 4 bases; unmatched junction nucleotides: 9.

V usage is TRBV20-1 and J usage is TRBJ2-3; 9 nucleotides agree with TRBD2. J was trimmed by 0 bases and V by 6 bases; bases with no gene match: 7. CDR3 size: 15 residues. Germline loops: CDR1 DFQATT, CDR2 SNEGSKA (reference sequence). CDR3 residues: CSAGGLAGSTDTQYF. DNA of the CDR3: TGCAGTGCCGGGGGGCTAGCGGGGAGCACAGATACGCAGTATTTT.

V is TRBV7-3 and J is TRBJ2-7, with a possible D match to TRBD1 (6 bases). The ends were cut back, 5 bases at V and 3 bases at J, with 17 bases in the middle. The CDR3 length is 15 residues. Germline CDR1 is SGHTA and CDR2 is FQGTGA. The CDR3 is CASSQVPGQLYEQYF. DNA for the CDR3: TGTGCCAGCAGCCAAGTACCGGGACAACTCTACGAGCAGTACTTC.

The chain employs TRBV25-1 and TRBJ2-7; maybe TRBD2 (5 bases). Germline lookup yields CDR1 MGHDK and CDR2 SYGVNS. V was shortened by 1 base and J by 3 bases, with 10 bases between the two germline ends. The CDR3 has 14 amino acids. CDR3 nucleotides: TGTGCCAGCAGTGAATTGCTCGGGGACTACGAGCAGTACTTC. This translates into CASSELLGDYEQYF.

A few counts support this clonotype. The rearrangement joins TRBV7-8 to TRBJ2-7, with 11 bases matching TRBD2. This CDR3 is built from 14 residues. The trim removed 4 bases at V and 2 bases at J, leaving 1 base unmatched. Germline loops: CDR1 SGHVS, CDR2 FQNEAQ. The CDR3 region is CASSSSGRPYEQYF. DNA for the CDR3: TGTGCCAGCAGCTCTAGCGGGAGGCCCTACGAGCAGTACTTC.

The chain combines TRBV7-3 with TRBJ2-7, with a tentative D call TRBD1 (5 bases). The germline V and J ends were trimmed by 5 bases and 6 bases, with 14 bases remaining between them. Germline V gene sequence: CDR1 SGHTA, CDR2 FQGTGA. The CDR3 is made up of 13 amino acids. The CDR3 DNA follows: TGTGCCAGCAGCCAAGGGGTAGGGTTCGAGCAGTACTTC. It is translated as CASSQGVGFEQYF.

This clonotype was seen a handful of times. The chain has TRBV28 and TRBJ2-3, with D tentatively TRBD1 or TRBD2 (7 bases each). Germline lookup yields CDR1 MDHEN and CDR2 SYDVKM. The CDR3 loop spans 15 amino acids. V shed 7 bases and J shed 2 bases, with 16 bases lying between them. The CDR3 is CASKGGGSNTDTQYF. CDR3 bases: TGTGCCAGCAAAGGGGGCGGGAGCAACACAGATACGCAGTATTTT.

This clonotype has only one observation. This is likely a read error, given that the CDR3 carries no conserved phenylalanine or tryptophan at its end. The DNA is left out, because the CDR3 cannot be placed on it with certainty; the CDR3 is given as TCRdb lists it. The CDR3 protein is CASSKAPPRCGETQYL. The rearrangement uses TRBV21-1 and TRBJ2-5; TRBD1 is the table's D call, not checked against the DNA. TRBV21-1 is assigned pseudogene status. The CDR3 is made up of 16 amino acids, end residues included.

The J gene is TRBJ2-3, the V gene TRBV7-9, with 7 bases identical to TRBD1. The CDR3 covers 14 residues. V dropped 5 bases and J dropped 3; count of bases not matched to a gene: 5. Germline V lookup: CDR1 SEHNR, CDR2 FQNEAQ (reference sequence). The DNA for the CDR3 is TGTGCCAGCAGCGCCGGACAGGTTACAGATACGCAGTATTTT. As protein: CASSAGQVTDTQYF.

This clonotype has more than one count but fewer than ten. At one end, the junction sequence differs from germline, possibly due to a read error. The chain carries TRBV6-7 and TRBJ2-7, with D uncertain. TRBV6-7 is an ORF; its function is uncertain. CDR3 length: 14 residues. The CDR3 nucleotides read TGTGCCAGCAGTTTATTCAAACCAACCTACAAGCAGTACTTC. Translation: CASSLFKPTYKQYF.

This rearrangement joins TRBV29-1 to TRBJ1-1, with D possibly matching TRBD1 (5 bases). Trimming stripped 6 bases from V and 3 bases from J, with 20 bases between. In germline, CDR1 is SQVTM, CDR2 ANQGSEA. CDR3 length: 15 amino acids. CDR3: CSVPSSQGIHTEAFF. The CDR3 DNA reads TGCAGCGTCCCCAGCTCCCAGGGTATCCACACTGAAGCTTTCTTT. Together with reference TRBV29-1 and TRBJ1-1, the CDR3 gives the full variable domain: SAVISQKPSRDICQRGTSLTIQCQVDSQVTMMFWYRQQPGQSLTLIATANQGSEATYESGFVIDKFPISRPNLTFSTLTVSNMSPEDSSIYLCSVPSSQGIHTEAFFGQGTRLTVV.

The chain joins TRBV7-3 to TRBJ2-5, with a weak D call TRBD2 (5 bases). The last part of the DNA fits TRBJ2-1 better; the J call may be wrong. The CDR3 spans 15 residues. Germline V lookup: CDR1 SGHTA, CDR2 FQGTGA. CDR3 bases: TGTGCCAGCAGCTCAACGGGATTCCCATACAATGAGCAGTTCTTC. Translating it yields CASSSTGFPYNEQFF.

J is TRBJ2-1 and V is TRBV2; unclear D gene. CDR1 is SNHLY and CDR2 is FYNNEI in the germline V gene. The germline V and J ends were trimmed by 1 base and 2 bases, with 12 bases remaining between them. There are 16 residues in the CDR3. CDR3 sequence: CASSEEASFPYNEQFF. CDR3 nucleotides: TGTGCCAGCAGTGAAGAGGCTTCCTTCCCCTACAATGAGCAGTTCTTC.

The chain joins TRBV29-1 to TRBJ2-2; D call uncertain. Germline assignment: CDR1 SQVTM and CDR2 ANQGSEA. Trimming stripped 5 bases from V and 3 bases from J, with 4 bases between. CDR3 length: 11 residues. This CDR3 is CSVWYTGELFF. In DNA, the CDR3 is TGCAGCGTTTGGTACACCGGGGAGCTGTTTTTT.

This clonotype was seen more than once but under ten times. The V gene is TRBV28, the J gene TRBJ2-3, with D possibly being TRBD1 (6 bases). Germline V gives CDR1 MDHEN, CDR2 SYDVKM. Trimming left V 2 bases short and J 6 bases short, with 12 bases between. CDR3 length equals 14 residues. CDR3 DNA: TGTGCCAGCAGTTTACAAGGTCAGGGGGATACGCAGTATTTT. It codes for CASSLQGQGDTQYF.

The chain uses TRBV20-1 and TRBJ1-1, with D unclear. CDR1 and CDR2 (germline): DFQATT, SNEGSKA (reference sequence). V dropped 2 bases and J dropped 5 bases, with 6 bases sitting between them. The length of the CDR3 is 11 residues. For the CDR3, the DNA is TGCAGTGCTAGAAAGGTAACTGAAGCTTTCTTT. Protein sequence: CSARKVTEAFF.